This TCR beta chain stems from a study of blood T cell repertoires in COVID-19. This table comes from immunoSEQ multiplex PCR, and its TCRdb copy is limited to in-frame clones, with some not included. Counted here are 200,000 to 250,000 clones, about nine tenths occurring once; the ten biggest clones make up 2% to 3%. The CDR3 length is 11 residues. Trimming cost V 8 bases and J 4 bases; bases outside gene matches: 3. Germline CDR1 is SQVTM and CDR2 is ANQGSEA. V and J are TRBV29-1 and TRBJ2-3; 7 positions match TRBD1. The specimen sequenced was peripheral blood. The sequence derives from a man aged 25 to 40 with COVID-19, enrolled during active disease. This CDR3 reads CSFGQADTQYF. Written as DNA, the CDR3 is TGCAGCTTTGGACAGGCAGATACGCAGTATTTT.